These 25 T cell receptor beta chains were sequenced from one sample in a study of OX40 agonist ivuxolimab in advanced cancers. The data were produced by immunoSEQ multiplex PCR, yet TCRdb's version contains in-frame clones alone and is incomplete. Of under 90,000 clones in the sample, 90% are singletons; the top ten hold around 2%. Here the sequenced sample was CD4+ or CD8+ T cells sorted from blood, taken in a trial of the OX40 agonist ivuxolimab. The receptors shown here come from an adult with an advanced solid tumor such as melanoma, head and neck, liver or kidney cancer.

V usage is TRBV15 and J usage is TRBJ2-1, with a possible D match to TRBD2 (6 bases). V was clipped by 5 bases and J by 1 base, with 15 bases between them. The CDR3 covers 16 residues. Germline V lookup: CDR1 LNHNV, CDR2 YYDKDF (reference sequence). This CDR3 is CATSGPGLPSYNEQFF. CDR3 nucleotide sequence: TGTGCCACCAGCGGACCCGGACTACCATCCTACAATGAGCAGTTCTTC.

The chain joins TRBV7-9 to TRBJ1-1; D is undetermined. Germline CDR1 reads SEHNR; CDR2 reads FQNEAQ (reference sequence). V was cut by 5 bases and J by 3 bases, with 16 bases left in between. The CDR3 runs 15 residues. The CDR3 DNA reads as TGTGCCAGCAGCCCCATTCCCGGGTTCTACACTGAAGCTTTCTTT. Translation gives CASSPIPGFYTEAFF.

This chain uses TRBV9 with TRBJ2-6, with D possibly being TRBD1 (6 bases). CDR1 and CDR2 (germline): SGDLS, YYNGEE. The CDR3 totals 19 residues. Trimming took off 0 bases at V and 2 bases at J, with 18 bases between the two ends. The CDR3 sequence: CASSVESGGRATGANVLTF. The CDR3 bases are TGTGCCAGCAGCGTAGAGAGTGGGGGCAGAGCTACTGGGGCCAACGTCCTGACTTTC.

The chain has TRBV18 and TRBJ2-7; D possibly corresponds to TRBD1 (6 bases). The CDR3 spans 15 residues. Germline CDR1 and CDR2: KGHSH and LQKENI. V was clipped by 5 bases and J by 4 bases, with 18 bases between them. In nucleotides, the CDR3 is TGTGCCAGCTCATTAGTGGGACATGGAGGATACGAGCAGTACTTC. Translation gives CASSLVGHGGYEQYF.

V and J are TRBV5-6 and TRBJ1-4, with a possible D match to TRBD1 (6 bases). This CDR3 has 14 amino acids. Germline V lookup: CDR1 SGHDT, CDR2 YYEEEE. The V gene lost 2 bases and the J gene lost 8 bases, with 13 bases spanning the gap. The CDR3 DNA sequence: TGTGCCAGCAGCTTAGGGGGTGTGGGGGAAAAACTGTTTTTT. This codes for CASSLGGVGEKLFF.

In its sample, this clone was seen once. The rearrangement joins TRBV6-6 to TRBJ1-2; D gene unclear. Germline-derived CDR1 and CDR2 are MNHNY and SVGAGI (reference sequence). The CDR3 contains 14 residues. The V end was cut by 1 base, the J end by 0 bases, with 6 bases between. CDR3 nucleotide sequence: TGTGCCAGCAGTTACTACAGTCCTAACTATGGCTACACCTTC. It encodes CASSYYSPNYGYTF.

This chain uses TRBV5-1 with TRBJ1-6, with D hard to call. The CDR3 is 14 residues long. The ends were cut back, 0 bases at V and 5 bases at J, with 6 bases in the middle. Germline CDR1 and CDR2: SGHRS and YFSETQ. The chain's CDR3 is CASSLARNNSPLHF. In DNA form, the CDR3 reads TGCGCCAGCAGCTTGGCACGAAATAATTCACCCCTCCACTTT.

This clone was seen only once. V usage is TRBV5-5 and J usage is TRBJ1-1; D remains unclear. Germline CDR1 and CDR2: SGHKS and YYEKEE (reference sequence). The CDR3 is made up of 12 amino acids. Trimming pared 3 bases from V and 7 bases from J, leaving 10 bases between. The CDR3 loop is CASSWAADEAFF. In DNA, the CDR3 is TGTGCCAGCAGCTGGGCAGCCGATGAAGCTTTCTTT.

The chain has TRBV6-5 and TRBJ2-3; 8 bases are shared with TRBD1. The ends lost 5 bases at V and 2 bases at J; junction bases unmatched: 6. This CDR3 contains 15 residues. Germline V gives CDR1 MNHEY, CDR2 SVGAGI. CDR3 loop: CASSRRTGPTDTQYF. DNA of the CDR3: TGTGCCAGCAGTCGCCGGACAGGGCCCACAGATACGCAGTATTTT.

V usage is TRBV28 and J usage is TRBJ1-3; 8 bases are shared with TRBD1. V shed 2 bases, J shed 0 bases, and the junction held 3 bases outside the gene matches. The CDR3 is 16 amino acids. Germline V lookup: CDR1 MDHEN, CDR2 SYDVKM. The CDR3 nucleotides read TGTGCCAGCAGTTTACTGGACAGGGTCTCTGGAAACACCATATATTTT. Protein product: CASSLLDRVSGNTIYF.

This clone was recorded only once. The genes are TRBV7-6 and TRBJ2-5; D possibly corresponds to TRBD2 (5 bases). Germline CDR1 and CDR2: SGHVS and FNYEAQ. V dropped 4 bases and J dropped 5 bases, with 14 bases sitting between them. The CDR3 contains 14 residues. The CDR3 here is CASSSLGNLETQYF. In DNA, the CDR3 is TGTGCCAGCAGCTCCCTCGGGAACCTGGAGACCCAGTACTTC.

The V gene is TRBV4-1, the J gene TRBJ1-4; D unresolved. Between the trimmed V and J ends, which lost 4 bases and 5 bases, there was a span of 23 bases. CDR3 size: 18 residues. Germline loops: CDR1 MGHRA, CDR2 YSYEKL. The chain's CDR3 is CASSPNGGNRKSNEKLFF. The CDR3 region has the DNA TGCGCCAGCAGCCCGAACGGAGGGAATAGGAAGTCGAATGAAAAACTGTTTTTT.

This rearrangement joins TRBV4-2 to TRBJ2-7; D ambiguous. The CDR3 has 16 amino acids. Germline-derived CDR1 and CDR2 are LGHNA and YNFKEQ. Trimming stripped 4 bases from V and 0 bases from J, with 16 bases between. CDR3 amino acids: CASSPRHTLSSYEQYF. In DNA, the CDR3 is TGTGCCAGCAGCCCAAGACATACACTGAGCTCCTACGAGCAGTACTTC.

The genes are TRBV29-1 and TRBJ1-5; tentative D call: TRBD1 (6 bases). CDR1 and CDR2 (germline): SQVTM, ANQGSEA. The V end lost 4 bases, the J end lost 2 bases, and 12 bases lay between the germline ends. This CDR3 is built from 14 residues. The CDR3 sequence: CSVAGDTGNQPQHF. The CDR3 bases are TGCAGCGTTGCAGGGGATACCGGCAATCAGCCCCAGCATTTT.

J is TRBJ1-3 and V is TRBV19, with D maybe TRBD1 (5 bases). CDR1 and CDR2 from the germline V gene are LNHDA and SQIVND (reference sequence). The CDR3 sequence is 14 residues long. Trimming removed 7 bases at V and 9 bases at J, with 19 bases between. The CDR3, as DNA: TGTGCCAGTACGGAGGACACTACCCGAAGCACCATATATTTT. Translation gives CASTEDTTRSTIYF.

The rearrangement uses TRBV5-1 and TRBJ2-1; D is uncertain. The length of the CDR3 is 11 residues. V was trimmed by 4 bases and J by 9 bases, leaving 8 bases between them. Germline CDR1 SGHRS, CDR2 YFSETQ. Here the CDR3 DNA reads TGCGCCAGCAGCGTAGAAAGTGAGCAGTTCTTC. Translating gives CASSVESEQFF.

The chain uses TRBV5-1 and TRBJ1-1; no definite D call. The CDR3 spans 15 residues. The germline CDR1 and CDR2 sequences are SGHRS and YFSETQ. V lost 4 bases and J 2 bases, leaving 15 bases between the germline ends. The CDR3 protein is CASSALGLTNTEAFF. The CDR3 region has the DNA TGCGCCAGCAGCGCCCTCGGCCTTACAAACACTGAAGCTTTCTTT. Combining the CDR3 with reference TRBV5-1 and TRBJ1-1 gives the whole variable domain KAGVTQTPRYLIKTRGQQVTLSCSPISGHRSVSWYQQTPGQGLQFLFEYFSETQRNKGNFPGRFSGRQFSNSRSEMNVSTLELGDSALYLCASSALGLTNTEAFFGQGTRLTVV.

This clone has a single count. This chain links TRBV7-2 with TRBJ2-5; 7 bases map to TRBD2. Looked up from germline, CDR1 is SGHTA and CDR2 is FQGNSA. J gave up 13 bases and V 3 bases, and 11 bases lay outside the gene matches. The CDR3 is made up of 13 amino acids. The CDR3 spells CASSFWARGERYF. The CDR3 DNA follows: TGTGCCAGCAGCTTTTGGGCCCGGGGGGAGCGGTACTTC.

This clone was counted only a few times. This sequence joins TRBV7-8 and TRBJ1-2; 8 nucleotides align to TRBD1. CDR1 is SGHVS, CDR2 FQNEAQ, per germline. This CDR3 has 12 amino acids. V shed 4 bases and J 7 bases; nucleotides not matched to a gene: 2. The CDR3 bases are TGTGCCAGCAGCTCGACAGGGGTTGGCTACACCTTC. Residues: CASSSTGVGYTF.

As regards this clone: One end of the junction does not line up with germline, which may come from a read error. The chain combines TRBV7-7 with TRBJ2-5; 12 bases agree with TRBD2. Germline CDR1 reads SSHAT; CDR2 reads FNYEAQ (reference sequence). CDR3 length equals 16 residues. The CDR3: CASSLGLAGGRETQYF. For the CDR3, the DNA is TGTGCTAGCAGCTTAGGGCTAGCGGGGGGGCGCGAGACCCAGTACTTC.

The chain couples TRBV5-6 to TRBJ1-3, with no clear D. CDR1 SGHDT and CDR2 YYEEEE come from the germline V gene. The CDR3 loop spans 13 amino acids. The V gene lost 4 bases and the J gene lost 2 bases, with 7 bases spanning the gap. The CDR3 region is CASSKRAGNTIYF. CDR3 bases: TGTGCCAGCAGCAAAAGGGCTGGAAACACCATATATTTT.

The chain joins TRBV7-2 to TRBJ2-7; D is uncertain. Germline CDR1 and CDR2: SGHTA and FQGNSA. V lost 4 bases, J lost 3 bases, and 4 bases lay in between. The CDR3 has 11 amino acids. Here the CDR3 reads CASSSIYEQYF. CDR3 DNA: TGTGCCAGCAGCTCAATCTACGAGCAGTACTTC.

This clone was detected once. The rearrangement links TRBV15 to TRBJ2-5, with TRBD2 matching over 8 bases. Germline V lookup: CDR1 LNHNV, CDR2 YYDKDF (reference sequence). The CDR3 is 16 residues long. Trimming took 0 bases from V and 7 from J; bases not matched to a gene: 10. CDR3 DNA: TGTGCCACCAGCAGAGATGGTCGTCTAGCGGGTGGGACCCAGTACTTC. Its protein is CATSRDGRLAGGTQYF.

This clone was picked up one time. CDR3 in amino acids: CASSLGTGVEETQYF. Written as DNA, the CDR3 is TGTGCCAGCAGCTTGGGGACAGGGGTCGAAGAGACCCAGTACTTC. The chain links TRBV5-4 to TRBJ2-5, with 9 bases aligning to TRBD1. CDR1 and CDR2 from the germline V gene are SGHNT and YYREEE (reference sequence). Germline trimming cut 0 bases from V and 3 bases from J; bases unmatched to any gene: 3. This CDR3 contains 15 residues. The full variable domain, completed using reference TRBV5-4 and TRBJ2-5, is ETGVTQSPTHLIKTRGQQVTLRCSSQSGHNTVSWYQQALGQGPQFIFQYYREEENGRGNFPPRFSGLQFPNYSSELNVNALELDDSALYLCASSLGTGVEETQYFGPGTRLLVL.

The chain's CDR3 is CASSLDYTEAFF. In nucleotides, the CDR3 is TGTGCCAGCAGCTTAGATTACACTGAAGCTTTCTTT. The J gene is TRBJ1-1, the V gene TRBV11-3; no reliable D call. V gave up 0 bases and J gave up 3 bases, with 2 bases separating them. The CDR3 covers 12 residues. Germline-derived CDR1 and CDR2 are SGHNT and YENEEA. Based on the CDR3 plus reference TRBV11-3 and TRBJ1-1, the full variable domain is EAGVVQSPRYKIIEKKQPVAFWCNPISGHNTLYWYLQNLGQGPELLIRYENEEAVDDSQLPKDRFSAERLKGVDSTLKIQPAELGDSAVYLCASSLDYTEAFFGQGTRLTVV.